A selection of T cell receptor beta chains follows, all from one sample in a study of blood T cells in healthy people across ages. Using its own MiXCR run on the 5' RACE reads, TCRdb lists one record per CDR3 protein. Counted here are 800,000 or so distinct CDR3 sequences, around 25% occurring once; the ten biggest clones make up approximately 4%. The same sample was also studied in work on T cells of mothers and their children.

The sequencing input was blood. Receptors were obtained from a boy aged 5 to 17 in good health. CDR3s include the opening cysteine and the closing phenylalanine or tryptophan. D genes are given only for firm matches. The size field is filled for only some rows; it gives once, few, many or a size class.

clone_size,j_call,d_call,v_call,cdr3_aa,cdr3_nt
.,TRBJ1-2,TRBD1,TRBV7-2,CASIPGDRGLYGYTF,TGTGCCAGCATCCCAGGGGACAGGGGGCTCTATGGCTACACCTTC
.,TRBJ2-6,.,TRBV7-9,CASSFPGGAGANVLTF,TGTGCCAGCAGCTTCCCCGGTGGGGCTGGGGCCAACGTCCTGACTTTC
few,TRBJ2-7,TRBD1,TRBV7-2,CASSLGTGNIYEQYF,TGTGCCAGCAGCTTAGGGACAGGGAATATCTACGAGCAGTACTTC
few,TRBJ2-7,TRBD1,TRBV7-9,CASSSPGTGDEQYF,TGTGCCAGCAGCTCTCCCGGGACAGGGGATGAGCAGTACTTC
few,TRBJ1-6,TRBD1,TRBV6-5,CASSLERQGGSPLHF,TGTGCCAGCAGTTTAGAACGGCAGGGGGGATCACCCCTCCACTTT
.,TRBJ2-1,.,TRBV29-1,CSGGLTGRSYNEQFF,TGCAGCGGGGGATTGACCGGGCGCTCCTACAATGAGCAGTTCTTC
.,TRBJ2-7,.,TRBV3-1,CASSLTGRPEQYF,TGTGCCAGCAGCTTGACAGGACGCCCCGAGCAGTACTTC
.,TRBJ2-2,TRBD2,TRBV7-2,CASSLPTSGSITNTGELFF,TGTGCCAGCAGCTTACCGACTAGCGGGAGTATCACGAACACCGGGGAGCTGTTTTTT
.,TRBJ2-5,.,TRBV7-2,CASSWGRGQETQYF,TGTGCCAGCAGCTGGGGGCGTGGGCAAGAGACCCAGTACTTC
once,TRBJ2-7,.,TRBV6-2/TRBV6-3,CASSTRGSSYEQYF,TGTGCCAGCAGTACCCGGGGCAGCTCCTACGAGCAGTACTTC
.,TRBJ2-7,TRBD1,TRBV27,CASSFRQGALREQYF,TGTGCCAGCAGTTTTAGACAGGGGGCTTTAAGAGAGCAGTACTTC
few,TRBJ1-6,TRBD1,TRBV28,CASSRGDRDNSPLHF,TGTGCCAGCAGTCGGGGGGACAGGGATAATTCACCCCTCCACTTT
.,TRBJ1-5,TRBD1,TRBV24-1,CATSDHPHPGQSDSNQPQHF,TGTGCCACCAGTGACCACCCTCACCCGGGACAGAGTGATAGCAATCAGCCCCAGCATTTT
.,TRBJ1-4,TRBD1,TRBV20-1,CSASQGEMSLELFF,TGCAGTGCTAGCCAGGGGGAAATGTCTCTGGAACTGTTTTTT
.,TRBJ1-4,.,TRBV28,CASSYSGRTNEKLFF,TGTGCCAGCAGTTACTCGGGACGGACTAATGAAAAACTGTTTTTT
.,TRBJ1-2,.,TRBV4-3,CASSQDFGVRGYTF,TGCGCCAGCAGCCAAGATTTTGGGGTTCGTGGCTACACCTTC
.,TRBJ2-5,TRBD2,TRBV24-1,CATSDAGTSGEKETQYF,TGTGCCACCAGTGACGCCGGGACTAGCGGTGAGAAAGAGACCCAGTACTTC
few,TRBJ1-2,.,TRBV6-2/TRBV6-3,CASTDQNYGYTF,TGTGCCAGCACCGACCAGAACTATGGCTACACCTTC